Reported below is one T cell receptor beta chain. Its antigen is not identified. Trimming stripped 2 bases from V and 1 base from J, with 10 bases between. CDR1 SGHVS and CDR2 FNYEAQ come from the germline V gene. The CDR3 runs 15 residues. This specimen belongs to a study of shared clonotypes between healthy human individuals. Study-level background: Every donor yielded three CD4 naive, three CD4 memory, two CD8 naive and one CD8 memory plate.

Profiling relied on immunoSEQ multiplex PCR, and the TCRdb table lists in-frame clones only, not all of them. The sample includes some 2.4 million clones, over 85% of them seen just once. Broader study findings: Donor clonotype sharing was expected to depend on sequencing depth. Large sequencing depth failed to make sorted-subset sequencing complete, rarefaction showed. Across a handful of donors, naive CD4 shared 5% to 5.5%, naive CD8 under 4%, memory CD4 roughly 2.5%, memory CD8 about 0.4%.

Material for sequencing was naive CD4+ T cells from PBMCs. Subset: CD45RA+ positively selected. The genes are TRBV7-6 and TRBJ2-3; D may match TRBD1 or TRBD2 (5 bases each). The sequence was obtained from a man between 18 and 35 years old in good health. Some clones in this sample may be carry-over from other donors' samples. The CDR3 DNA follows: TGTGCCAGCAGCTTACAGGGAGCCGGCACAGATACGCAGTATTTT. Translated: CASSLQGAGTDTQYF.